This is a list of T cell receptor beta chains from one sample in a study of T cells after yellow fever vaccination. TCRdb re-called the 5' RACE reads through MiXCR, storing one row per CDR3 protein. This sample has under 350,000 distinct CDR3 sequences; approximately 4% occur once, and the top ten carry just under 25%. The sample consisted of PBMCs, taken 5 days after the yellow fever booster vaccination. The source is a man between 18 and 35 years old who received the YFV17D yellow fever vaccine. Each CDR3 is given with its conserved first and last residue. The D gene is left open where the match is weak. Expanded clones get a size class; other rows say once, few or many, or leave the size out.

j_gene: TRBJ2-3
v_gene: TRBV7-9
d_gene: TRBD2
abundance: few
CDR3nt: TGTGCCAGCAGCTCCGGGACTAGCGGGGGTTCTCACGATACGCAGTATTTT
CDR3aa: CASSSGTSGGSHDTQYF

j_gene: TRBJ2-3
v_gene: TRBV7-3
d_gene: NA
abundance: many
CDR3nt: TGTGCCAGCAGCCCTAGGAGGACTAGCACAGATACGCAGTATTTT
CDR3aa: CASSPRRTSTDTQYF

j_gene: TRBJ1-1
v_gene: TRBV7-9
d_gene: NA
abundance: NA
CDR3nt: TGTGCCAGCAGCTTGGGGGGTGGTGAAGCTTTCTTT
CDR3aa: CASSLGGGEAFF

j_gene: TRBJ1-1
v_gene: TRBV4-3
d_gene: NA
abundance: NA
CDR3nt: TGCGCCAGCAGCCTCGACGGAGGCTACACTGAAGCTTTCTTT
CDR3aa: CASSLDGGYTEAFF

j_gene: TRBJ2-1
v_gene: TRBV20-1
d_gene: TRBD2
abundance: many
CDR3nt: TGCAGTGCTATTAGCGGGGGGGCCAATGAGCAGTTCTTC
CDR3aa: CSAISGGANEQFF

j_gene: TRBJ2-7
v_gene: TRBV4-3
d_gene: NA
abundance: NA
CDR3nt: TGCGCCAGCAGCCAAGATCATCTGGGCTCCTTGAGTCTCCACGAGCAGTACTTC
CDR3aa: CASSQDHLGSLSLHEQYF

j_gene: TRBJ1-3
v_gene: TRBV6-1
d_gene: NA
abundance: NA
CDR3nt: TGTGCCAGCAGTGAAACAGGTTTCTCTGGAAACACCATATATTTT
CDR3aa: CASSETGFSGNTIYF

j_gene: TRBJ2-3
v_gene: TRBV5-1
d_gene: NA
abundance: NA
CDR3nt: TGCGCCAGCAGCTTTCGTAGGTTTGGTGGCCCAGATACGCAGTATTTT
CDR3aa: CASSFRRFGGPDTQYF

j_gene: TRBJ2-3
v_gene: TRBV4-1
d_gene: NA
abundance: NA
CDR3nt: TGCGCCAGCAGCCAAAGCGTGGATACGCAGTATTTT
CDR3aa: CASSQSVDTQYF

j_gene: TRBJ2-3
v_gene: TRBV2
d_gene: NA
abundance: few
CDR3nt: TGTGCCAGCGCGCCGGTGGAGGGAGGATTCACAGATACGCAGTATTTT
CDR3aa: CASAPVEGGFTDTQYF

j_gene: TRBJ2-1
v_gene: TRBV20-1
d_gene: NA
abundance: few
CDR3nt: TGCAGTGCCTCTGGATACAATGAGCAGTTCTTC
CDR3aa: CSASGYNEQFF

j_gene: TRBJ2-1
v_gene: TRBV5-6
d_gene: TRBD1
abundance: few
CDR3nt: TGTGCCAGCAGCTTCGTGACAGGGTGGCTATTCTTC
CDR3aa: CASSFVTGWLFF

j_gene: TRBJ1-2
v_gene: TRBV20-1
d_gene: NA
abundance: few
CDR3nt: TGCAGTGCTAGGGGCCCCGGTTGGGGGATGAACTATGGCTACACCTTC
CDR3aa: CSARGPGWGMNYGYTF

j_gene: TRBJ2-5
v_gene: TRBV6-2/TRBV6-3
d_gene: NA
abundance: NA
CDR3nt: TGTGCCAGCAGTTACTCCCAGGGGTCCTTCATCGAGACCCAGTACTTC
CDR3aa: CASSYSQGSFIETQYF

j_gene: TRBJ2-1
v_gene: TRBV7-3
d_gene: NA
abundance: NA
CDR3nt: TGTGCCAGCAGCCCATGGTCGTCTGGGTCCTACAATGAGCAGTTCTTC
CDR3aa: CASSPWSSGSYNEQFF

j_gene: TRBJ1-6
v_gene: TRBV7-2
d_gene: TRBD1
abundance: few
CDR3nt: TGTGCCAGCAGCCGAGGGATAGGGGGCGCTTCCAATTCACCCCTCCACTTT
CDR3aa: CASSRGIGGASNSPLHF

j_gene: TRBJ1-1
v_gene: TRBV5-1
d_gene: NA
abundance: many
CDR3nt: TGCGCCAGCAGCTTGGCCTCAGAGGAGACTGAAGCTTTCTTT
CDR3aa: CASSLASEETEAFF

j_gene: TRBJ1-2
v_gene: TRBV7-8
d_gene: NA
abundance: many
CDR3nt: TGTGCCAGCAGCTTAGCGGCAGGCACGTATCCTGGCTACACCTTC
CDR3aa: CASSLAAGTYPGYTF

j_gene: TRBJ2-1
v_gene: TRBV6-5
d_gene: NA
abundance: NA
CDR3nt: TGTGCCAGCAGTCTTGGGGGGTTCACCTACAATGAGCAGTTCTTC
CDR3aa: CASSLGGFTYNEQFF

j_gene: TRBJ2-7
v_gene: TRBV5-1
d_gene: NA
abundance: NA
CDR3nt: TGCGCCAGCAGCTTGGAGGGCCCTCAGTACTTC
CDR3aa: CASSLEGPQYF

j_gene: TRBJ2-2
v_gene: TRBV5-1
d_gene: NA
abundance: few
CDR3nt: TGCGCCAGCAGCTTGGCACGGACCCACAACCCCGGGGAGCTGTTTTTT
CDR3aa: CASSLARTHNPGELFF

j_gene: TRBJ2-7
v_gene: TRBV20-1
d_gene: NA
abundance: few
CDR3nt: TGCAGTGCGCCGGGGCGAAACTCCTACGAGCAGTACTTC
CDR3aa: CSAPGRNSYEQYF

j_gene: TRBJ2-5
v_gene: TRBV5-1
d_gene: NA
abundance: few
CDR3nt: TGCGCCAGCAAACTAGAGGAGTGGGAGACCCAGTACTTC
CDR3aa: CASKLEEWETQYF

j_gene: TRBJ1-2
v_gene: TRBV5-4
d_gene: NA
abundance: many
CDR3nt: TGTGCCAGCAGCTTGGCGGGGGTACAAGGGGGCTACACCTTC
CDR3aa: CASSLAGVQGGYTF

j_gene: TRBJ1-2
v_gene: TRBV20-1
d_gene: NA
abundance: many
CDR3nt: TGCAGTGCTAGAGATTGGGGCGGAGACCTCTATGGCTACACCTTC
CDR3aa: CSARDWGGDLYGYTF

j_gene: TRBJ2-1
v_gene: TRBV12-3/TRBV12-4
d_gene: NA
abundance: few
CDR3nt: TGTGCCAGCAGTTTCAGGGACGCAAACAATGAGCAGTTCTTC
CDR3aa: CASSFRDANNEQFF

j_gene: TRBJ2-5
v_gene: TRBV4-1
d_gene: NA
abundance: NA
CDR3nt: TGCGCCAGCAGCCACCTTCCCCACAGGGCAGAAGAGACCCAGTACTTC
CDR3aa: CASSHLPHRAEETQYF

j_gene: TRBJ2-5
v_gene: TRBV7-2
d_gene: NA
abundance: NA
CDR3nt: TGTGCCGGACGGACAGACGGTGGGACCCAGTACTTC
CDR3aa: CAGRTDGGTQYF

j_gene: TRBJ2-4
v_gene: TRBV12-5
d_gene: NA
abundance: few
CDR3nt: TGTGCTAGTGGTCCGTACGGGGGCCGGGGGGCCAAAAACATTCAGTACTTC
CDR3aa: CASGPYGGRGAKNIQYF

j_gene: TRBJ2-1
v_gene: TRBV5-1
d_gene: TRBD2
abundance: many
CDR3nt: TGCGCCAGCAGCGAGCTTCCGACTAGCGGGGACAATGAGCAGTTCTTC
CDR3aa: CASSELPTSGDNEQFF

j_gene: TRBJ1-5
v_gene: TRBV4-2
d_gene: NA
abundance: few
CDR3nt: TGTGCCAGCAGCCAAGATACCCCTCAGCCCCAGCATTTT
CDR3aa: CASSQDTPQPQHF

j_gene: TRBJ2-1
v_gene: TRBV4-3
d_gene: NA
abundance: NA
CDR3nt: TGCGCCAGCAGCCAAGAGGTCTACAATGAGCAGTTCTTC
CDR3aa: CASSQEVYNEQFF

j_gene: TRBJ2-5
v_gene: TRBV20-1
d_gene: TRBD1
abundance: NA
CDR3nt: TGCAGTGCTAGAGAGGGTCAGGGGGATTGGGAGACCCAGTACTTC
CDR3aa: CSAREGQGDWETQYF

j_gene: TRBJ2-7
v_gene: TRBV7-2
d_gene: TRBD1
abundance: NA
CDR3nt: TGTGCCAGCAGCAGGACAGGTTACGAGCAGTACTTC
CDR3aa: CASSRTGYEQYF

j_gene: TRBJ2-5
v_gene: TRBV7-8
d_gene: NA
abundance: many
CDR3nt: TGTGCCAGCAGCTTGTTGGAGGGGGCCGAGACCCAGTACTTC
CDR3aa: CASSLLEGAETQYF